This TCR beta chain originates from a study of early stage breast cancer tumors. Germline V CDR1 and CDR2: MDHEN, SYDVKM. V dropped 6 bases and J dropped 2 bases, with 22 bases sitting between them. The CDR3 covers 17 residues. Clones were sequenced by immunoSEQ multiplex PCR, and TCRdb holds only the in-frame ones, with some missing. Here the sample spans roughly 30,000 clones, over 70% being singletons. The receptor was derived from a person aged 40-50 years with breast cancer. The sequenced sample consisted of blood. V and J are TRBV28 and TRBJ1-2; possible D gene TRBD1, 5 bases. This chain's CDR3 is CASSRAKTVSLNYGYTF. CDR3 bases: TGTGCCAGCAGCCGGGCCAAGACAGTGTCCCTGAACTATGGCTACACCTTC.